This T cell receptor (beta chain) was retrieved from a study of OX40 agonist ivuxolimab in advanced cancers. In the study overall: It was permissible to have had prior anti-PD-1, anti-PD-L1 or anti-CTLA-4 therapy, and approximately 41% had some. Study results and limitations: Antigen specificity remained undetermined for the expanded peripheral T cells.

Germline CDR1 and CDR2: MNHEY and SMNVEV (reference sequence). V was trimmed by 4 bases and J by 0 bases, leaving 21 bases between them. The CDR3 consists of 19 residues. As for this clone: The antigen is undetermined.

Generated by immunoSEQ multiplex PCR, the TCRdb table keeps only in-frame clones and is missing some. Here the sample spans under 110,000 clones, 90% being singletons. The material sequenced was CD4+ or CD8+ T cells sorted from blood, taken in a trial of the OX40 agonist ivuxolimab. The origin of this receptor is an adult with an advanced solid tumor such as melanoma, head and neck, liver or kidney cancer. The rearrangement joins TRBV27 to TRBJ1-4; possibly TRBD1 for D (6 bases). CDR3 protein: CASSSLPFRGWATNEKLFF. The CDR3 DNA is TGTGCCAGCAGTTCCCTCCCATTCAGGGGTTGGGCAACTAATGAAAAACTGTTTTTT.